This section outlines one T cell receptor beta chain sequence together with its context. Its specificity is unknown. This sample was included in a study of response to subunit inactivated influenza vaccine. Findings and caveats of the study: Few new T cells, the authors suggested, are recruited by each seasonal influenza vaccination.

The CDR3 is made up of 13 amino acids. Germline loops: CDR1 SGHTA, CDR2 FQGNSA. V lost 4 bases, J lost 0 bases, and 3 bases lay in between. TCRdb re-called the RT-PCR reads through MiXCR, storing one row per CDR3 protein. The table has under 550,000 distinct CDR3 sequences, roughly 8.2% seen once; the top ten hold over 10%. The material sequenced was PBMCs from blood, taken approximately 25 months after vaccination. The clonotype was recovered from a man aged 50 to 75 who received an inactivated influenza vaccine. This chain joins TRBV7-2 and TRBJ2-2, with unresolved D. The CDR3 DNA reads TGTGCCAGCAGCTGGACGAACACCGGGGAGCTGTTTTTT. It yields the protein CASSWTNTGELFF. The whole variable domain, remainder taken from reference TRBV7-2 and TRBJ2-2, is GAGVSQSPSNKVTEKGKDVELRCDPISGHTALYWYRQSLGQGLEFLIYFQGNSAPDKSGLPSDRFSAERTGGSVSTLTIQRTQQEDSAVYLCASSWTNTGELFFGEGSRLTVL.